The rows below give T cell receptor beta chains drawn from one sample of a study of cytotoxic CD8 clonotypes in ibrutinib-treated CLL. Assay: immunoSEQ multiplex PCR; the TCRdb copy retains only in-frame clones and omits some. The sample consists of 150,000 or so clones, about 88% of them appearing once. The source was PBMCs, collected at disease progression, from a patient treated with ibrutinib. The origin of the receptors is a human donor with chronic lymphocytic leukemia. Each CDR3 is given with its conserved first and last residue.

J: TRBJ2-7
V: TRBV7-8
CDR3: CASSFRDYYYEQYF

J: TRBJ2-4
V: TRBV6-1
CDR3: CASSGGTPPADIQYF

J: TRBJ1-5
V: TRBV5-6
CDR3: CASSFRANQPQHF

J: TRBJ2-7
V: TRBV11-3
CDR3: CASSLDKGRRYEQYF

J: TRBJ2-6
V: TRBV9
CDR3: CASTVAGGTGANVLTF

J: TRBJ2-5
V: TRBV29-1
CDR3: CSVDGGQGSKVGETQYF

J: TRBJ1-2
V: TRBV11-2
CDR3: CASVPDRAYGYTF

J: TRBJ1-5
V: TRBV15
CDR3: CATSRDKGWNQPQHF

J: TRBJ2-3
V: TRBV6-5
CDR3: CASRRGVTSTDTQYF

J: TRBJ2-6
V: TRBV28
CDR3: CASRANRAGANVLTF

J: TRBJ2-3
V: TRBV19
CDR3: CASSISLSGSTDTQYF

J: TRBJ2-2
V: TRBV10-3
CDR3: CAISESGPASTGELFF

J: TRBJ2-2
V: TRBV9
CDR3: CASSVATQTNTGELFF

J: TRBJ2-7
V: TRBV5-4
CDR3: CASSLSGVVSEQYF

J: TRBJ2-5
V: TRBV7-3
CDR3: CASSVRGGNQETQYF

J: TRBJ2-2
V: TRBV2
CDR3: CAGGGLAEEDDTGELFF

J: TRBJ2-2
V: TRBV18
CDR3: CASSAGTSGRRENTGELFF

J: TRBJ2-7
V: TRBV7-2
CDR3: CASSLNRAGIEQYF

J: TRBJ2-7
V: TRBV9
CDR3: CASSPRLAGEQYF

J: TRBJ2-7
V: TRBV15
CDR3: CATSRGRGQMYEQYF

J: TRBJ2-7
V: TRBV18
CDR3: CASSPRVRQGAYEQYF

J: TRBJ2-3
V: TRBV4-1
CDR3: CASTLYSGHTDTQYF

J: TRBJ2-7
V: TRBV7-2
CDR3: CASSLRASGSYEQYF

J: TRBJ1-1
V: TRBV5-5
CDR3: CASSFSQRTEAFF